These 23 T cell receptor beta chains originate from one sample sequenced in a study of blood T cell repertoires in COVID-19. The protocol was immunoSEQ multiplex PCR, while the TCRdb copy is restricted to in-frame clones and leaves out a portion. The sample records 65,000 to 90,000 clones, over 60% being singletons. Sequencing was carried out using peripheral blood. The receptors shown here come from a man between 65 and 85 years old with COVID-19, enrolled during active disease.

By share, this clone counts as medium-sized (0.01 to 0.1%). The V and J genes are TRBV9 and TRBJ1-6, with D unclear. The germline V gene encodes CDR1 SGDLS and CDR2 YYNGEE. This CDR3 comprises 15 residues. Trimming left V 6 bases short and J 10 bases short, with 20 bases between. CDR3 nucleotides: TGTGCCAGCACCGATTCTGGAGGCGTCGGGTCACCCCTCCACTTT. This gives the protein CASTDSGGVGSPLHF.

This clone was seen a handful of times. This chain uses TRBV28 with TRBJ1-1, with D possibly being TRBD1 (5 bases). The V end lost 3 bases, the J end lost 6 bases, and 20 bases lay between the germline ends. This CDR3 spans 16 amino acids. From germline, CDR1 is MDHEN and CDR2 SYDVKM. The CDR3 DNA follows: TGTGCCAGCAGTTTCCTTCCCGGGTACGGGACTGCTGAAGCTTTCTTT. It codes for CASSFLPGYGTAEAFF.

The J gene is TRBJ2-3, the V gene TRBV28; D possibly corresponds to TRBD2 (6 bases). Germline loops: CDR1 MDHEN, CDR2 SYDVKM. The V end was cut by 8 bases, the J end by 4 bases, with 16 bases between. The CDR3 is made up of 14 amino acids. The CDR3: CASLSPGGPDTQYF. The CDR3 bases are TGTGCCAGCCTGTCCCCCGGGGGACCAGATACGCAGTATTTT.

V usage is TRBV5-4 and J usage is TRBJ1-5; D possibly corresponds to TRBD1 (6 bases). CDR3 length: 15 residues. CDR1 SGHNT and CDR2 YYREEE come from the germline V gene (reference sequence). Trimming took off 0 bases at V and 7 bases at J, with 14 bases between the two ends. The chain's CDR3 is CASSLGGQGGQPQHF. In DNA, the CDR3 is TGTGCCAGCAGCTTGGGGGGGCAGGGCGGACAGCCCCAGCATTTT.

V gene TRBV6-5 combines with J gene TRBJ1-6; D call uncertain. V was trimmed by 11 bases and J by 0 bases, leaving 8 bases between them. Germline lookup yields CDR1 MNHEY and CDR2 SVGAGI. There are 13 residues in the CDR3. The DNA of the CDR3 is TGTGCCGGCCAGTACTCCTATAATTCACCCCTCCACTTT. As protein: CAGQYSYNSPLHF.

With respect to this clone: This specimen includes other DNA sequences encoding the same CDR3. The chain uses TRBV5-4 and TRBJ1-1, with D perhaps TRBD1 (6 bases). Germline values: CDR1 SGHNT, CDR2 YYREEE (reference sequence). Deletions cut 4 bases from V and 5 bases from J, with 12 bases between. CDR3 length: 13 residues. CDR3: CASSLQGGTEAFF. Written as DNA, the CDR3 is TGTGCCAGCAGCCTACAGGGAGGGACTGAAGCTTTCTTT.

V and J are TRBV21-1 and TRBJ2-3; TRBD2, the D gene given by the table, was not confirmed from the DNA. TRBV21-1 is a pseudogene locus. CDR3 size: 14 residues. This CDR3 reads CASSKGRAGDTQYF. The CDR3 DNA follows: TGTGCCAGCAGCAAAGGACGAGCGGGAGATACGCAGTATTTT.

This clone was picked up a small number of times. The genes are TRBV7-3 and TRBJ2-2, with D perhaps matching TRBD2 (5 bases). Germline V gene lookup returns CDR1 SGHTA and CDR2 FQGTGA. CDR3 length: 16 residues. The V gene lost 2 bases and the J gene lost 3 bases, with 13 bases spanning the gap. The CDR3 loop is CASSLSGGSYTGELFF. CDR3 bases: TGTGCCAGCAGCTTATCTGGAGGTTCGTACACCGGGGAGCTGTTTTTT.

The chain has TRBV20-1 and TRBJ2-5, with a tentative D call TRBD2 (6 bases). CDR1 DFQATT and CDR2 SNEGSKA come from the germline V gene (reference sequence). This CDR3 is 13 amino acids long. Trimming cost V 3 bases and J 5 bases, with 13 bases left between them. Here the CDR3 reads CSASRDFLETQYF. As DNA, the CDR3 is TGCAGTGCTAGTAGGGACTTTTTGGAGACCCAGTACTTC.

This clone was seen many times. V gene TRBV28 combines with J gene TRBJ1-6; D ambiguous. Germline CDR1 and CDR2: MDHEN and SYDVKM. The V and J ends lost 3 bases and 10 bases respectively, with 16 bases between them. CDR3 length: 15 residues. This CDR3 is CASSFWGGNGSPLHF. The CDR3 DNA reads TGTGCCAGCAGTTTTTGGGGAGGGAATGGATCACCCCTCCACTTT.

The rearrangement uses TRBV6-1 and TRBJ1-5; maybe TRBD1 (5 bases). Germline lookup yields CDR1 MNHNS and CDR2 SASEGT. Trimming pared 2 bases from V and 0 bases from J, leaving 8 bases between. The CDR3 spans 15 residues. CDR3 sequence (DNA): TGTGCCAGCAGTGAACAGGGATTTAGCAATCAGCCCCAGCATTTT. Its protein product is CASSEQGFSNQPQHF.

This sequence joins TRBV6-5 and TRBJ1-4, with 7 bases identical to TRBD1. J lost 7 bases, V lost 0 bases, and 8 bases had no gene match. CDR3 length: 16 amino acids. Germline lookup yields CDR1 MNHEY and CDR2 SVGAGI. CDR3 nucleotides: TGTGCCAGCAGTTACTCGAGCACAGGGGTGACTGAAAAACTGTTTTTT. It is translated as CASSYSSTGVTEKLFF.

This clone was detected a few times. This chain joins TRBV5-1 and TRBJ2-1, with TRBD2 matching 7 bases. The V gene's germline CDR1 is SGHRS and CDR2 YFSETQ. Unmatched junction bases numbered 7, after V lost 1 base and J lost 0 bases. This CDR3 is 17 amino acids long. DNA of the CDR3: TGCGCCAGCAGCTTGAAGGCTAGCGGTAGCTCCTACAATGAGCAGTTCTTC. Amino acids: CASSLKASGSSYNEQFF.

V gene TRBV28 combines with J gene TRBJ2-7; 9 bases map to TRBD1. CDR3 length equals 15 residues. CDR1 is MDHEN, CDR2 SYDVKM, per germline. Losses at the gene ends were 7 bases for V and 2 bases for J; bases not matched to a gene: 9. Here the CDR3 DNA reads TGTGCCAGCAATTCTGTCAGGACAGGGGCCTACGAGCAGTACTTC. It is translated as CASNSVRTGAYEQYF.

This chain uses TRBV5-1 with TRBJ2-3, with a possible D match to TRBD1 (5 bases). Germline CDR1 SGHRS, CDR2 YFSETQ. The CDR3 is made up of 15 amino acids. Between the trimmed V and J ends, which lost 0 bases and 1 base, there was a span of 9 bases. CDR3 residues: CASSLVLQGTDTQYF. In nucleotides, the CDR3 is TGCGCCAGCAGCTTGGTACTACAGGGCACAGATACGCAGTATTTT.

The chain is built from TRBV7-3 and TRBJ1-1; D may be TRBD1 (6 bases). The V gene lost 5 bases and the J gene lost 5 bases, with 12 bases spanning the gap. This CDR3 comprises 13 residues. The germline gives CDR1 SGHTA, CDR2 FQGTGA. CDR3 nucleotide sequence: TGTGCCAGCAGCCTTACAGGGCCGACTGAAGCTTTCTTT. It encodes CASSLTGPTEAFF.

V is TRBV7-2 and J is TRBJ2-2, with 9 bases aligning to TRBD2. This CDR3 contains 16 residues. V lost 0 bases to trimming and J lost 5 bases; unmatched junction nucleotides: 4. Germline V gives CDR1 SGHTA, CDR2 FQGNSA. DNA of the CDR3: TGTGCCAGCAGCTTAGCGAGACTAGCGGTGACCGGGGAGCTGTTTTTT. Amino acid sequence: CASSLARLAVTGELFF.

Only one count was recorded for this clone. The chain carries TRBV28 and TRBJ1-1; the D is unclear. The V end lost 4 bases, the J end lost 5 bases, and 11 bases lay between the germline ends. Germline CDR1 MDHEN, CDR2 SYDVKM. The CDR3 has 13 amino acids. The CDR3 spells CASSSGFRTEAFF. CDR3 DNA sequence: TGTGCCAGCAGTTCAGGTTTTAGGACTGAAGCTTTCTTT.

The J gene is TRBJ2-1, the V gene TRBV7-3; 12 bases align to TRBD2. Germline CDR1 reads SGHTA; CDR2 reads FQGTGA. The CDR3 is 15 residues long. The V gene end was trimmed by 4 bases and the J gene end by 6 bases; junction bases not matched to a gene: 4. The chain's CDR3 is CASSSSGRAGNEQFF. The CDR3 DNA is TGTGCCAGCAGCTCTAGCGGGAGGGCAGGCAATGAGCAGTTCTTC.

This clone came up a few times. J is TRBJ1-2 and V is TRBV18; weak D call: TRBD1 (6 bases). Germline V gives CDR1 KGHSH, CDR2 LQKENI. Trimming pared 1 base from V and 6 bases from J, leaving 9 bases between. The CDR3 length is 13 residues. Here the CDR3 DNA reads TGTGCCAGCTCACCACAGGGGGGGGATGGCTACACCTTC. This encodes CASSPQGGDGYTF.

The V and J genes are TRBV7-2 and TRBJ2-1, with 9 bases matching TRBD2. V dropped 1 base and J dropped 7; count of bases not matched to a gene: 5. Germline-derived CDR1 and CDR2 are SGHTA and FQGNSA. The CDR3 has 15 amino acids. CDR3 sequence (DNA): TGTGCCAGCAGCTTAGATGTTAGCGGGAGTAATGAGCAGTTCTTC. The encoded protein is CASSLDVSGSNEQFF. The complete variable domain, with remaining parts taken from reference TRBV7-2 and TRBJ2-1, reads GAGVSQSPSNKVTEKGKDVELRCDPISGHTALYWYRQSLGQGLEFLIYFQGNSAPDKSGLPSDRFSAERTGGSVSTLTIQRTQQEDSAVYLCASSLDVSGSNEQFFGPGTRLTVL.

The gene calls are TRBV5-4 and TRBJ1-2; tentatively, D is TRBD1 (6 bases). Germline V gene data show CDR1 as SGHNT and CDR2 as YYREEE (reference sequence). V dropped 0 bases and J dropped 12 bases, with 21 bases sitting between them. This CDR3 region has 15 residues. CDR3 sequence: CASSLGGGDVVYDTF. The CDR3 nucleotides read TGTGCCAGCAGCTTGGGAGGGGGGGACGTAGTCTACGACACCTTC.

This clone was seen only once. The V call is TRBV11-3, the J call TRBJ2-5; 13 bases align to TRBD2. Germline CDR1 and CDR2: SGHNT and YENEEA. The CDR3 is 15 amino acids. The J segment lost 5 bases and the V segment lost 4 bases, leaving 4 bases of the junction unmatched. The CDR3 loop is CASSSGLAGVETQYF. The CDR3 DNA sequence: TGTGCCAGCAGCTCAGGACTAGCGGGAGTTGAGACCCAGTACTTC.